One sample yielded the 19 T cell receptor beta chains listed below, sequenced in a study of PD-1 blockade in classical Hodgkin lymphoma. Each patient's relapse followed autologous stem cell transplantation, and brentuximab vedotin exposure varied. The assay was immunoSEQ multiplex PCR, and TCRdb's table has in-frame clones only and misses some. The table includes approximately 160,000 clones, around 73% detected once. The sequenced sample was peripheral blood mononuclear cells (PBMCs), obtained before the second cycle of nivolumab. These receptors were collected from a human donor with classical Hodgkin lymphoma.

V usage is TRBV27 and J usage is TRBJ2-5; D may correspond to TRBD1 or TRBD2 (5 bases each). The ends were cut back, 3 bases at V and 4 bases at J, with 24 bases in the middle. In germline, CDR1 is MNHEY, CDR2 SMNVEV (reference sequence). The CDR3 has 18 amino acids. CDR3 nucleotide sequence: TGTGCCAGCAGTTTGACCCCCGCTCGAGGGGCGCCCAGAGAGACCCAGTACTTC. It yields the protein CASSLTPARGAPRETQYF.

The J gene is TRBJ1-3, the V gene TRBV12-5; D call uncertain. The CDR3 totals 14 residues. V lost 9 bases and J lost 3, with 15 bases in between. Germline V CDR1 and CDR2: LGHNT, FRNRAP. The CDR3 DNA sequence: TGTGCTAGCTGTTTTACAGTGAGTGGAAACACCATATATTTT. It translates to CASCFTVSGNTIYF. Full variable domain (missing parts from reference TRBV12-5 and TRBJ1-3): DARVTQTPRHKVTEMGQEVTMRCQPILGHNTVFWYRQTMMQGLELLAYFRNRAPLDDSGMPKDRFSAEMPDATLATLKIQPSEPRDSAVYFCASCFTVSGNTIYFGEGSWLTVV.

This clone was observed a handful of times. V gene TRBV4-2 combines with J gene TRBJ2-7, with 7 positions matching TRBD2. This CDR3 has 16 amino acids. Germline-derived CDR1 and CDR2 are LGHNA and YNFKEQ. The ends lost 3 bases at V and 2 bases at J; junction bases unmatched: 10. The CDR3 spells CASSHPPGGVAYEQYF. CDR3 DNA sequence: TGTGCCAGCAGCCACCCCCCGGGAGGAGTAGCCTACGAGCAGTACTTC.

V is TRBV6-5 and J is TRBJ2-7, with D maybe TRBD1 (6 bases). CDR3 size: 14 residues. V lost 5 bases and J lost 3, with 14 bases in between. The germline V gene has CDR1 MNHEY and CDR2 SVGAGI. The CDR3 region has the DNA TGTGCCAGCAGTCAAGGACAGTCTATCTACGAGCAGTACTTC. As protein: CASSQGQSIYEQYF.

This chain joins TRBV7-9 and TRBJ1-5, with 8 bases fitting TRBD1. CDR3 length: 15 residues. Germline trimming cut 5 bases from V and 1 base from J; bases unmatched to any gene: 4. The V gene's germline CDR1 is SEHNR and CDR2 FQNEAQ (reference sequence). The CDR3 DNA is TGTGCCAGCAGCGACGACAGGGGAAGCAATCAGCCCCAGCATTTT. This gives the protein CASSDDRGSNQPQHF.

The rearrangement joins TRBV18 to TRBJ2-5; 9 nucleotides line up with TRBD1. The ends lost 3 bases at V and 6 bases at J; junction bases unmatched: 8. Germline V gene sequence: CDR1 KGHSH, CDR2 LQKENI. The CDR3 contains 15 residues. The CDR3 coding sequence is TGTGCCAGCTCACCCCCCGGGACAGGGCATAAGACCCAGTACTTC. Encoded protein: CASSPPGTGHKTQYF.

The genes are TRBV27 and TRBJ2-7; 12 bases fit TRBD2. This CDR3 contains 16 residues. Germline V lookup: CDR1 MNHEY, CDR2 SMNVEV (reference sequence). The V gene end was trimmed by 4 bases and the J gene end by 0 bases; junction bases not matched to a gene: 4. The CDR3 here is CASSWLAGGSSYEQYF. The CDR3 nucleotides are TGTGCCAGCAGTTGGCTAGCGGGAGGGAGCTCCTACGAGCAGTACTTC.

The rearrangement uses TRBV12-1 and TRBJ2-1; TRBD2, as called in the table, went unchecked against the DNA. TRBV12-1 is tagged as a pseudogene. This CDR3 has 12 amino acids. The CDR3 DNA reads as TGTGCCAGCAGCCCCTTAGCGGGAGAGCAGTTCTTC. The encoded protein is CASSPLAGEQFF.

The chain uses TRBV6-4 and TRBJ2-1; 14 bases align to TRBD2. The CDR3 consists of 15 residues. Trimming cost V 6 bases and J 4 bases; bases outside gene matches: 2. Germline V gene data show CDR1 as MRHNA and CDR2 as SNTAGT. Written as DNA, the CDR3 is TGTGCCAGCAGGCGACTAGCGGGAGGGTACAATGAGCAGTTCTTC. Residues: CASRRLAGGYNEQFF.

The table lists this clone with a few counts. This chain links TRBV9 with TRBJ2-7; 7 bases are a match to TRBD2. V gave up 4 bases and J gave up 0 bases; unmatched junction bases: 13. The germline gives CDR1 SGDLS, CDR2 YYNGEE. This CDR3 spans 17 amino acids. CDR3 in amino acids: CASSPPYGGGSSYEQYF. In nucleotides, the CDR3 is TGTGCCAGCAGCCCCCCCTATGGGGGAGGGAGCTCCTACGAGCAGTACTTC.

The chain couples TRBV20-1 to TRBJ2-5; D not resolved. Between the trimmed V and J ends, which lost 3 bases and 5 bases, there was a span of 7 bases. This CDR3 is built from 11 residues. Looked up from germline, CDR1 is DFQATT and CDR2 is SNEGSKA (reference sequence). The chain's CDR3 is CSASGGETQYF. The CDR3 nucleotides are TGCAGTGCTAGTGGTGGGGAGACCCAGTACTTC.

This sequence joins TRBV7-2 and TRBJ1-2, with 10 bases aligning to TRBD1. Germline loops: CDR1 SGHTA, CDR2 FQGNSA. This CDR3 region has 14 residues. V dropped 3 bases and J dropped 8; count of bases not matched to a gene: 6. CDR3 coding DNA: TGTGCCAGCAGCTTTAGACAGGGGGCGGCCGGCTACACCTTC. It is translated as CASSFRQGAAGYTF.

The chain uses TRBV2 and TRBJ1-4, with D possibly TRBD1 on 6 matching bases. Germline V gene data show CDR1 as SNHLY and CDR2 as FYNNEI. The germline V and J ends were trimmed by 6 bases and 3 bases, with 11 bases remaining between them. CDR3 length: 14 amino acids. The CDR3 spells CASSLQGPNEKLFF. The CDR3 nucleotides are TGTGCCAGCAGCTTACAGGGACCTAATGAAAAACTGTTTTTT. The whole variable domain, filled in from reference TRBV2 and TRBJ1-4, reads EPEVTQTPSHQVTQMGQEVILRCVPISNHLYFYWYRQILGQKVEFLVSFYNNEISEKSEIFDDQFSVERPDGSNFTLKIRSTKLEDSAMYFCASSLQGPNEKLFFGSGTQLSVL.

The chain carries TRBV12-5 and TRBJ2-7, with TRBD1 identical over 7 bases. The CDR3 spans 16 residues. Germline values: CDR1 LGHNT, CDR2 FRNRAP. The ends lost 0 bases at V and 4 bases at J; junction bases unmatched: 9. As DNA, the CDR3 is TGTGCTAGTGGTTTGGTACGTACAGGGGAGTTATACGAGCAGTACTTC. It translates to CASGLVRTGELYEQYF. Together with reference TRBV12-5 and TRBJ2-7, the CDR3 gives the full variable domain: DARVTQTPRHKVTEMGQEVTMRCQPILGHNTVFWYRQTMMQGLELLAYFRNRAPLDDSGMPKDRFSAEMPDATLATLKIQPSEPRDSAVYFCASGLVRTGELYEQYFGPGTRLTVT.

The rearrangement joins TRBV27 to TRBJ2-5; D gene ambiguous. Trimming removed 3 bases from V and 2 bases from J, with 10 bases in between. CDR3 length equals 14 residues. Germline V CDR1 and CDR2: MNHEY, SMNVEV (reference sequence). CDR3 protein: CASSFGRRQETQYF. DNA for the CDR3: TGTGCCAGCAGTTTCGGTAGAAGGCAAGAGACCCAGTACTTC.

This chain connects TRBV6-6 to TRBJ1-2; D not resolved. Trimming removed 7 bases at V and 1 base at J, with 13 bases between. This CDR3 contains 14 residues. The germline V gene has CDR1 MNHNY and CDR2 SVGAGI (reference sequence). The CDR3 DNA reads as TGTGCCAGCACTACCCTCAGGATTAACTATGGCTACACCTTC. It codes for CASTTLRINYGYTF.

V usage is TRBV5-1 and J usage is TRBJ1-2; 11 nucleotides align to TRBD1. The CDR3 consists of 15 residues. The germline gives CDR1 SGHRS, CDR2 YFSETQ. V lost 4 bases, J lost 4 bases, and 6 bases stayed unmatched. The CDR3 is CASSPGQGAPYGYTF. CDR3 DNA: TGCGCCAGCAGCCCCGGACAGGGGGCACCCTATGGCTACACCTTC. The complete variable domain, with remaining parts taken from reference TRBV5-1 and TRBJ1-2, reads KAGVTQTPRYLIKTRGQQVTLSCSPISGHRSVSWYQQTPGQGLQFLFEYFSETQRNKGNFPGRFSGRQFSNSRSEMNVSTLELGDSALYLCASSPGQGAPYGYTFGSGTRLTVV.

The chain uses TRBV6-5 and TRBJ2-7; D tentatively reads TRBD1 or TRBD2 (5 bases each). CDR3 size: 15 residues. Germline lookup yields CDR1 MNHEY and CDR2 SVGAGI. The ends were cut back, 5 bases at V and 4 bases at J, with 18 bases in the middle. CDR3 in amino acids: CASSRRVTGRYEQYF. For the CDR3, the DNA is TGTGCCAGCAGTCGCCGAGTGACGGGGCGGTACGAGCAGTACTTC.

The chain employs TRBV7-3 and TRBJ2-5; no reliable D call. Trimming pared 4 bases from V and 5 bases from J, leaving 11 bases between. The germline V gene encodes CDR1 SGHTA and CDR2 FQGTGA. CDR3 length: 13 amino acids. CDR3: CASSSRSWETQYF. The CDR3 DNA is TGTGCCAGCAGCTCCCGTAGTTGGGAGACCCAGTACTTC.